This T cell receptor (beta chain) was recorded in a study of T-cell memory formation after mild COVID-19. Findings of the study overall: Some clones that responded were present in memory (sampled pre-infection), which suggests cross-reactive memory joined.

MiXCR was run by TCRdb on the 5' RACE reads, yielding one entry per CDR3 protein. Among approximately 250,000 distinct CDR3 sequences listed, approximately 16% were seen once. In this sample, this clonotype turned up a few times. Its antigen remains unidentified. Losses at the gene ends were 8 bases for V and 6 bases for J; bases not matched to a gene: 5. The germline V gene encodes CDR1 SGHTA and CDR2 FQGNSA. The CDR3 has 13 amino acids. Sequencing used PBMCs or a T cell subset sorted from them (not recorded which). V usage is TRBV7-2 and J usage is TRBJ2-2, with 8 bases fitting TRBD1. The source of this sequence is a man aged 18 to 29 who had mild COVID-19 (a few samples of this study predate the infection). Cell type and time point are not known. The DNA of the CDR3 is TGTGCCAGCTCTGGGACAGGCCCCGGGGAGCTGTTTTTT. Encoded protein: CASSGTGPGELFF.